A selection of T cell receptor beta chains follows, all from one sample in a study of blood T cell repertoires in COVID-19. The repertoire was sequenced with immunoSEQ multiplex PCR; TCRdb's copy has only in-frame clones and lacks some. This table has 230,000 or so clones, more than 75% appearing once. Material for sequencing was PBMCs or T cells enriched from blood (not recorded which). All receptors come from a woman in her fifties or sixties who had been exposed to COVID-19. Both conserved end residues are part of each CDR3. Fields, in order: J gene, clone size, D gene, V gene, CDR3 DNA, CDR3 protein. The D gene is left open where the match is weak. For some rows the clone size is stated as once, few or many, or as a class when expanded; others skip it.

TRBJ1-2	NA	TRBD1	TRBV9	TGTGCCAGCAGCGCGACAGGGGGCCGGTATGGCTACACCTTC	CASSATGGRYGYTF
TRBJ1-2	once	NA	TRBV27	TGTGCCAGCAGTCCCTCGGTTTTATATGGCTACACCTTC	CASSPSVLYGYTF
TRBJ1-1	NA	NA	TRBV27	TGTGCCAGCACGTCACAGGGAACTAACACTGAAGCTTTCTTT	CASTSQGTNTEAFF
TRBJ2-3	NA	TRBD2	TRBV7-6	TGTGCCAGCAGCTTAGATGTCCGGGGAGGGCGCACAGATACGCAGTATTTT	CASSLDVRGGRTDTQYF
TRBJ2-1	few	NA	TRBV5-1	TGCGCCAGCAGCGACCGGGACCGGAGGGGCTACAATGAGCAGTTCTTC	CASSDRDRRGYNEQFF
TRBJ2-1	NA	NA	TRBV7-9	TGTGCCAGCAGCTTAGGACCACCAGGGCACAATGAGCAGTTCTTC	CASSLGPPGHNEQFF
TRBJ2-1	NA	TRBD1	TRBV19	TGTGCCAGTAGTTTCCGGGACAGCTCCTACAATGAGCAGTTCTTC	CASSFRDSSYNEQFF
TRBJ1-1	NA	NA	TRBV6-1	TGTGCCAGCAGTGAATCCCCAAATACAGGTGCGGCTTTCTTT	CASSESPNTGAAFF
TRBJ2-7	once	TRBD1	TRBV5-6	TGTGCCAGCAGCTTGTCCTACCGACAGGGCGGGGAGCAGTACTTC	CASSLSYRQGGEQYF
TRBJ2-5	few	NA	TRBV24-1	TGTGCCACCAGTGATTTGAGTGGGGGCGATCAGACCCAGTACTTC	CATSDLSGGDQTQYF
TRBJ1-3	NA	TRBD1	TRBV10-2	TGCGCCAGCAGGGAGGGACAGGTCTATGGTACCATATATTTT	CASREGQVYGTIYF
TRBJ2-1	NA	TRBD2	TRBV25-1	TGTGCCAGCAGTGAAAACCCGGCTAGCGGACACAATGAGCAGTTCTTC	CASSENPASGHNEQFF
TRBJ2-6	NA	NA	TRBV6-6	TGTGCCAGCAGTGCGTACTCTGGGGCCAACGTCCTGACTTTC	CASSAYSGANVLTF
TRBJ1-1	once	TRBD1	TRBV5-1	TGCGCCAGCAGCTTCCGGACAGGGACGAACACTGAAGCTTTCTTT	CASSFRTGTNTEAFF
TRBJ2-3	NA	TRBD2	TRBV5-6	TGTGCCAGCAGCCGGACTAGAGGGAGCACAGATACGCAGTATTTT	CASSRTRGSTDTQYF
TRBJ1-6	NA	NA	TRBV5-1	TGCGCCAGCAGCTTGGGCGATCTTTCGGGGTCACCCCTCCACTTT	CASSLGDLSGSPLHF
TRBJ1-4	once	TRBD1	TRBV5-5	TGTGCCAGCAGCTTGTCGGACAGGGGAGAGGAGGAAAAACTGTTTTTT	CASSLSDRGEEEKLFF
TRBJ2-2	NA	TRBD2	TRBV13	TGTGCCAGCAGCTTCGCACTAGCGGGGGGCGCCGGGGAGCTGTTTTTT	CASSFALAGGAGELFF
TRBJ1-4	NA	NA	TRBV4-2	TGTGCCAGCAGCCAAGAGGGGCGGTCTGAAGAAAAACTGTTTTTT	CASSQEGRSEEKLFF
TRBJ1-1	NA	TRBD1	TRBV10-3	TGTGCCGTGGCAGGGGGCAACACTGAAGCTTTCTTT	CAVAGGNTEAFF
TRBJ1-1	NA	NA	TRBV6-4	TGTGCCAGCAGCGTTGGGGGCCTAAACACTGAAGCTTTCTTT	CASSVGGLNTEAFF
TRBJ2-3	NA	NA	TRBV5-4	TGTGCCAGCAGCCTCCCCAGCACAGATACGCAGTATTTT	CASSLPSTDTQYF
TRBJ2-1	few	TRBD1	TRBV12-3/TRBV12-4	TGTGCCAGCAGGGAACAGGGGCTGGGGGAGCAGTTCTTC	CASREQGLGEQFF
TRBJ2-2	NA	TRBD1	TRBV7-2	TGTGCCAGCAGCTTTCACCGGGACAGGGGCACCGGGGAGCTGTTTTTT	CASSFHRDRGTGELFF
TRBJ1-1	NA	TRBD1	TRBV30	TGTGCCTGGAGACAGGGGGTCGTGAACACTGAAGCTTTCTTT	CAWRQGVVNTEAFF
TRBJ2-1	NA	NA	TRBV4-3	TGCGCCAGCAGCCAAGGCCTTGCCAGGGGCCCCTACAATGAGCAGTTCTTC	CASSQGLARGPYNEQFF
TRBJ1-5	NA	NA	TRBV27	TGTGCCAGCAGTTTGCAGGGGATCAATCAGCCCCAGCATTTT	CASSLQGINQPQHF
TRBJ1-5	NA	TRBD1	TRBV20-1	TGCAGTGCTAGTGAGGGGGCCTATCAGCCCCAGCATTTT	CSASEGAYQPQHF
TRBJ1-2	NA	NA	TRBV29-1	TGCAGCGTTGACGGGGGCTATGGCTACACCTTC	CSVDGGYGYTF
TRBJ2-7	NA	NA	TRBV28	TGTGCCAGCAGTTTCCTTGGCGGGACGTCCGCGCAGTACTTC	CASSFLGGTSAQYF
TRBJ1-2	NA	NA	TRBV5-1	TGCGCCAGCAGCCTAGCACTGGAGTATGGCTACACCTTC	CASSLALEYGYTF
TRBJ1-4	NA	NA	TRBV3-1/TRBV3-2	TGTGCCAGCAGCCTTTCCGGGAATTATGAAAAACTGTTTTTT	CASSLSGNYEKLFF
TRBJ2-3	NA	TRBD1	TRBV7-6	TGTGCCAGCAGCCCCTCGGACAGGGGGCACACAGATACGCAGTATTTT	CASSPSDRGHTDTQYF
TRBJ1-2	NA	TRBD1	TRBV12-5	TGTGCTAGTGGTTTCGGGAACAGGGGGGTAGGCTATGGCTACACCTTC	CASGFGNRGVGYGYTF
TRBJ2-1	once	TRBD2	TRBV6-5	TGTGCCAGCAGTTACGGTAGCGGGGGTTACAATGAGCAGTTCTTC	CASSYGSGGYNEQFF
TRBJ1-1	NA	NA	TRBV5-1	TGCGCCAGCAGCTTGACAATAGACTACACTGAAGCTTTCTTT	CASSLTIDYTEAFF
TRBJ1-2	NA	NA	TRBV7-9	TGTGCCAGCAGCCCGGGAGGACTAATCTATGGCTACACCTTC	CASSPGGLIYGYTF
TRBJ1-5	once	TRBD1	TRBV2	TGTGCCAGCTGGGGACAGGGAGATAGCAATCAGCCCCAGCATTTT	CASWGQGDSNQPQHF
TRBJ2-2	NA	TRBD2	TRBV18	TGTGCCAGCTCACCGCAACTAGCGGGGACCGGGGAGCTGTTTTTT	CASSPQLAGTGELFF
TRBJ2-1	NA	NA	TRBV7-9	TGTGCCAGCAGCCTAAATTTCCAGGGGTCCTACAATGAGCAGTTCTTC	CASSLNFQGSYNEQFF
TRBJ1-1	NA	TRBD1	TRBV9	TGTGCCAGCAGCGGAGGGATCGACAGGGAAACTGAAGCTTTCTTT	CASSGGIDRETEAFF
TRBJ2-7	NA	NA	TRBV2	TGTGCCAGCAAGCTAGCCCCGGCCAACTACGAGCAGTACTTC	CASKLAPANYEQYF
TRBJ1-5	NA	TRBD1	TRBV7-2	TGTGCCAGCAGCTTGACAGGGGGGAGTCAGCCCCAGCATTTT	CASSLTGGSQPQHF
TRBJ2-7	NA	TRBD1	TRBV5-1	TGCGCCAGCAGCTCACCTGGGACAGGGGCCTACGAGCAGTACTTC	CASSSPGTGAYEQYF